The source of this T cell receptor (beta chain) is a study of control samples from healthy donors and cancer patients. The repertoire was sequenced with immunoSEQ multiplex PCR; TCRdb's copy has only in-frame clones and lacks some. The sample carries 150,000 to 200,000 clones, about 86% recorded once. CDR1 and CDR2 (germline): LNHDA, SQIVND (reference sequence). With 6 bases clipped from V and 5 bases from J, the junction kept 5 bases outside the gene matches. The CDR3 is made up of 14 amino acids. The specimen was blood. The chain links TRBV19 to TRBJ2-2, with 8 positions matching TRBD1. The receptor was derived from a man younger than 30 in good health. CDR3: CASRQGAGTGELFF. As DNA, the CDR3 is TGTGCCAGTAGGCAGGGGGCGGGAACCGGGGAGCTGTTTTTT.